This TCR beta chain was sequenced in a study of beta chain features in type 1 diabetes. General study results and limits: In the patient group, naive, central memory and Treg TCRB repertoires seemed more alike than in the healthy donor group. In all four CD4+ subsets, TCRB CDR3 length was significantly, moderately reduced in type 1 diabetes. Type 1 diabetes patients had VDJ junctions that carried fewer insertions and more deletions.

CDR3 length: 13 amino acids. The V gene lost 6 bases and the J gene lost 4 bases, with 13 bases spanning the gap. The germline V gene has CDR1 WNHNN and CDR2 SYGVQD (reference sequence). Of the isolated RNA, all was reverse transcribed, and so the sequenced material was expressed TCRB transcripts. Generated by immunoSEQ multiplex PCR, the TCRdb table keeps only in-frame clones and is missing some. The sample records 200,000 to 300,000 clones, roughly 13% being singletons. Using CD45RO/CCR7/CD25/CD127/CD95/CD27, CD4+ naive, central memory, regulatory and stem cell-like memory cells were sorted. With regard to this clone: Its specificity is unknown.

Sequencing input: naive CD4+ T cells from blood. The source of this sequence is a middle-aged woman in good health. The chain uses TRBV10-1 and TRBJ2-7; D may be TRBD2 (5 bases). The CDR3 here is CASSRGSEYEQYF. The CDR3 DNA sequence: TGCGCCAGCAGCCGGGGTTCCGAGTACGAGCAGTACTTC.